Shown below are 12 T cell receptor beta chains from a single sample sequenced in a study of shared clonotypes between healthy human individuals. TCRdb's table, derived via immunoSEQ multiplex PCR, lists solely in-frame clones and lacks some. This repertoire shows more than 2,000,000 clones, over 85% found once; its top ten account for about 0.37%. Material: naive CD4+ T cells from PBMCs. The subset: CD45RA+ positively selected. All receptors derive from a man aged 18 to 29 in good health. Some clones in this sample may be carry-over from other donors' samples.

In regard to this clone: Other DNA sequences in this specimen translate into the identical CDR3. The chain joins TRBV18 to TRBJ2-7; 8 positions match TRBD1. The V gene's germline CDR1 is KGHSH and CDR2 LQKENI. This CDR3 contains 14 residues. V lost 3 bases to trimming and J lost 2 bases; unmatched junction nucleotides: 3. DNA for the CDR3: TGTGCCAGCTCACCGGGACAGGAAGCCTACGAGCAGTACTTC. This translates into CASSPGQEAYEQYF.

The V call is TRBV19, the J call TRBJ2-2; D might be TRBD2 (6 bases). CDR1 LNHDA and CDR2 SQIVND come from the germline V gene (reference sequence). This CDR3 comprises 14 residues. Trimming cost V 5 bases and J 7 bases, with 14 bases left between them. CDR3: CASSLVGGSGELFF. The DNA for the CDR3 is TGTGCCAGTAGTCTTGTGGGGGGTAGCGGGGAGCTGTTTTTT.

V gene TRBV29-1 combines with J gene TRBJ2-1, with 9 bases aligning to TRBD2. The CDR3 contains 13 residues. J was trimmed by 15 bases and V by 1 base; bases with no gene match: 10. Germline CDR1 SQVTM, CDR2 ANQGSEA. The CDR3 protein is CSVEVDSGGLRFF. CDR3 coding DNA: TGCAGCGTTGAAGTAGATAGCGGGGGCCTTAGGTTCTTC.

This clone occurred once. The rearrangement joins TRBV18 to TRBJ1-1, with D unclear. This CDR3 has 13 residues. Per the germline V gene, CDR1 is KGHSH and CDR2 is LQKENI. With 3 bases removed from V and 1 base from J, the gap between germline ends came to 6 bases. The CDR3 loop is CASSPHENTEAFF. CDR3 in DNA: TGTGCCAGCTCACCCCACGAGAACACTGAAGCTTTCTTT.

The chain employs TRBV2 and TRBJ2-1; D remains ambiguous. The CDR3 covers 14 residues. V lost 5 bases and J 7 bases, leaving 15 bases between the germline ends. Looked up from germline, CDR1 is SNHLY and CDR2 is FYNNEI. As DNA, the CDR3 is TGTGCCAGCAGTTCCCTCCACAGTTTGAATGAGCAGTTCTTC. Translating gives CASSSLHSLNEQFF.

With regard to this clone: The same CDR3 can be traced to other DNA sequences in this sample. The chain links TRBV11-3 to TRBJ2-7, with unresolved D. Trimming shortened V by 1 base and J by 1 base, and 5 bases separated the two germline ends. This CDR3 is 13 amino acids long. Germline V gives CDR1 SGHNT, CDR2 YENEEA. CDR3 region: CASSLGPSYEQYF. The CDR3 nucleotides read TGTGCCAGCAGCTTAGGCCCGTCCTACGAGCAGTACTTC.

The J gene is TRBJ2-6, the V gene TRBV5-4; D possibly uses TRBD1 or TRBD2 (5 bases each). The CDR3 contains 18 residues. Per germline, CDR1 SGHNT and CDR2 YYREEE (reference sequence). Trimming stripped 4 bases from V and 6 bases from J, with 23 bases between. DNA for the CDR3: TGTGCCAGCAGCCCCTCGGGACGGCTTACTCTCGAGGCCAACGTCCTGACTTTC. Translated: CASSPSGRLTLEANVLTF. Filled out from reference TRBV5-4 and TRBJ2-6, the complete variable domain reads ETGVTQSPTHLIKTRGQQVTLRCSSQSGHNTVSWYQQALGQGPQFIFQYYREEENGRGNFPPRFSGLQFPNYSSELNVNALELDDSALYLCASSPSGRLTLEANVLTFGAGSRLTVL.

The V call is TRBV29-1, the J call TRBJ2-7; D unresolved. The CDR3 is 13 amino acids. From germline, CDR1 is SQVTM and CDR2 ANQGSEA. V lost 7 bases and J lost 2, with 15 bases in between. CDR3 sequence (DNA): TGCAGCGCTATGACAATATTAACCTACGAGCAGTACTTC. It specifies CSAMTILTYEQYF.

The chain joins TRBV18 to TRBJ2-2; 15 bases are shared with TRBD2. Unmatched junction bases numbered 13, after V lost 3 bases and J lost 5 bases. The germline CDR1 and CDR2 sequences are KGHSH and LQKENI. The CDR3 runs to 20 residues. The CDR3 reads CASSPPRTSGRASLTGELFF. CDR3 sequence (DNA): TGTGCCAGCTCACCTCCCCGGACTAGCGGGAGGGCCAGTCTGACCGGGGAGCTGTTTTTT.

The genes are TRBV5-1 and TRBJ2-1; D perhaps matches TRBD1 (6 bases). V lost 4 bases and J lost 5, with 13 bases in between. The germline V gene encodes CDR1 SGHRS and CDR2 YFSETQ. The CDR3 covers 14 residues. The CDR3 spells CASSRRTDNNEQFF. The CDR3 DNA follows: TGCGCCAGCAGCAGGCGGACAGACAACAATGAGCAGTTCTTC.

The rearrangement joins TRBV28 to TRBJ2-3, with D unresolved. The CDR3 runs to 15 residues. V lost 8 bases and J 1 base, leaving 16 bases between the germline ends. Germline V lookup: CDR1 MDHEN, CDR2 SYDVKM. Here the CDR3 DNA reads TGTGCCAGCGCCCCCTATGGGGTGGGCACAGATACGCAGTATTTT. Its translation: CASAPYGVGTDTQYF.

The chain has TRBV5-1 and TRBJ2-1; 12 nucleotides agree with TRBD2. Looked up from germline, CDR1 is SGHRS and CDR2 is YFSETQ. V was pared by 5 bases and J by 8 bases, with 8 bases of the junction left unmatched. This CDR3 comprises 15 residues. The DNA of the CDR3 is TGCGCCAGCAGAAGTGAACTAGCGGGAGGCTATGAGCAGTTCTTC. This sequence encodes CASRSELAGGYEQFF.